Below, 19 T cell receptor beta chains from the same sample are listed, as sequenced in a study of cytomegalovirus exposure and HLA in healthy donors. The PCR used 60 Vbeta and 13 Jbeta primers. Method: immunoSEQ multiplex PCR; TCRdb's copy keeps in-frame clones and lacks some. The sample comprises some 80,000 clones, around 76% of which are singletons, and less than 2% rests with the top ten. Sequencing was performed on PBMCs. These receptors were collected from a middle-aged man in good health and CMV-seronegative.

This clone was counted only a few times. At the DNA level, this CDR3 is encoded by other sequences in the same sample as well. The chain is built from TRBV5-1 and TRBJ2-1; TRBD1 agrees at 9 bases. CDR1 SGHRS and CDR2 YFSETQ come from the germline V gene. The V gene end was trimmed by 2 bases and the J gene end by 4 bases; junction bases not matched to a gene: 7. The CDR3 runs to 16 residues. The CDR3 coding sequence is TGCGCCAGCAGCTTAGGTGGGACAGGGTCATACAATGAGCAGTTCTTC. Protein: CASSLGGTGSYNEQFF.

Written as DNA, the CDR3 is TGTGCCAGCAGCTTAGGGCTAGCGGAGCCCTACGAGCAGTACTTC. Amino acid sequence: CASSLGLAEPYEQYF. J is TRBJ2-7 and V is TRBV7-8; 7 nucleotides line up with TRBD2. V gave up 1 base and J gave up 2 bases; unmatched junction bases: 5. This CDR3 region has 15 residues. Germline loops: CDR1 SGHVS, CDR2 FQNEAQ.

In DNA form, the CDR3 reads TGTGCCAGTAGTCGACAACCAACAGATGGAAAACTGTTTTTT. Translation: CASSRQPTDGKLFF. The V call is TRBV19, the J call TRBJ1-4; D is unresolved. Germline V gene data show CDR1 as LNHDA and CDR2 as SQIVND (reference sequence). V dropped 5 bases and J dropped 10 bases, with 17 bases sitting between them. The CDR3 totals 14 residues.

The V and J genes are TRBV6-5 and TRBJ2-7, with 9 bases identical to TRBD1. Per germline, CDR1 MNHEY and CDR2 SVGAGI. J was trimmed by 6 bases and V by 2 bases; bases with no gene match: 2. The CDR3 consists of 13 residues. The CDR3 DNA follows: TGTGCCAGCAGTTACGGGACAGGGCTCGAGCAGTACTTC. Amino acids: CASSYGTGLEQYF.

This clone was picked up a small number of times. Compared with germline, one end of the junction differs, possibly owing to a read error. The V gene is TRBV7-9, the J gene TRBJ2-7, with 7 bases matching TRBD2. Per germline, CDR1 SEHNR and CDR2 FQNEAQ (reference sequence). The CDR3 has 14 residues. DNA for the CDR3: TGTTCCAGCAGCCTCCAGAGCGGGACCCCCGAGCAGTACTTC. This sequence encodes CSSSLQSGTPEQYF.

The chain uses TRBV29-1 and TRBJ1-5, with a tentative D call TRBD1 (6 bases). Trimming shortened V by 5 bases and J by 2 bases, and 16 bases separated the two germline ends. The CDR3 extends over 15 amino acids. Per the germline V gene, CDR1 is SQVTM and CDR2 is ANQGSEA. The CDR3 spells CSVIITGSGNQPQHF. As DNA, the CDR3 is TGCAGCGTTATAATTACAGGGAGCGGCAATCAGCCCCAGCATTTT.

The CDR3 reads CASSASGLSYNEQFF. CDR3 coding DNA: TGTGCCAGCAGCGCCTCGGGACTCTCCTACAATGAGCAGTTCTTC. The genes are TRBV7-9 and TRBJ2-1; TRBD2 is a possible D gene (6 bases). CDR1 is SEHNR, CDR2 FQNEAQ, per germline (reference sequence). Trimming cost V 5 bases and J 0 bases, with 11 bases left between them. The CDR3 is made up of 15 amino acids.

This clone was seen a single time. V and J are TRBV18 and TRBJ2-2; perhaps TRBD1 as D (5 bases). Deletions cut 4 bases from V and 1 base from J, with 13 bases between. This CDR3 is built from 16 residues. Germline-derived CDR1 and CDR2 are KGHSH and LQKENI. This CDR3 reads CASSQTAGMNTGELFF. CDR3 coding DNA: TGTGCCAGCTCACAAACGGCAGGGATGAACACCGGGGAGCTGTTTTTT.

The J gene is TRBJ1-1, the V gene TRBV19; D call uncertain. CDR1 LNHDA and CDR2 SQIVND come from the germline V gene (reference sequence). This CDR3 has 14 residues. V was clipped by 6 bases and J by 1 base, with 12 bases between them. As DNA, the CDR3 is TGTGCCAGTAGCCGCGAAACAGCGAACACTGAAGCTTTCTTT. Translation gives CASSRETANTEAFF.

DNA for the CDR3: TGTGCCAGCAGTCTTACTAGCCCCCAAGAGACCCAGTACTTC. Translating gives CASSLTSPQETQYF. This chain links TRBV2 with TRBJ2-5, with a tentative D call TRBD2 (6 bases). Germline-derived CDR1 and CDR2 are SNHLY and FYNNEI. Deletions cut 5 bases from V and 1 base from J, with 11 bases between. CDR3 size: 14 residues.

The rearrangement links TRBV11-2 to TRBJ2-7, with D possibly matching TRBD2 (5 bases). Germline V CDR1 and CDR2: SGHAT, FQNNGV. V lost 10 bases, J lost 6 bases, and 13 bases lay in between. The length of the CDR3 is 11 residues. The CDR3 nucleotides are TGTGCCATCGGAGTGAGCGGCGAGCAGTACTTC. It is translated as CAIGVSGEQYF.

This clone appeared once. CDR3 in amino acids: CASSQPITRDGYTF. CDR3 DNA sequence: TGCGCCAGCAGCCAACCTATAACGAGGGATGGCTACACCTTC. V gene TRBV4-1 combines with J gene TRBJ1-2, with D hard to call. Trimming left V 2 bases short and J 6 bases short, with 13 bases between. Germline-derived CDR1 and CDR2 are MGHRA and YSYEKL. The CDR3 consists of 14 residues.

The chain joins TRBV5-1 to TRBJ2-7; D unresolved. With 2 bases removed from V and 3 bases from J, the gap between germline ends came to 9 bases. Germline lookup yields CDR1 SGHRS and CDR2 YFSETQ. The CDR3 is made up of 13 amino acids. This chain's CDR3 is CASSFSQYYEQYF. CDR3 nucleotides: TGCGCCAGCAGCTTCTCTCAGTACTACGAGCAGTACTTC.

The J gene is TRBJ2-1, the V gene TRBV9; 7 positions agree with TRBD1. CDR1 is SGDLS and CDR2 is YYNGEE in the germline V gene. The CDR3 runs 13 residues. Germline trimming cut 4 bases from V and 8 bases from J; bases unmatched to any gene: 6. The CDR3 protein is CASSSTTGYEQFF. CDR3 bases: TGTGCCAGCAGCTCTACGACAGGGTATGAGCAGTTCTTC. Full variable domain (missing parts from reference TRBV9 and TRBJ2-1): DSGVTQTPKHLITATGQRVTLRCSPRSGDLSVYWYQQSLDQGLQFLIQYYNGEERAKGNILERFSAQQFPDLHSELNLSSLELGDSALYFCASSSTTGYEQFFGPGTRLTVL.

DNA for the CDR3: TGTGCCAGCAGGGGTCTAGCCGTCACTGAAGCTTTCTTT. It encodes CASRGLAVTEAFF. The rearrangement uses TRBV6-6 and TRBJ1-1, with D unresolved. The CDR3 has 13 amino acids. Trimming pared 6 bases from V and 4 bases from J, leaving 12 bases between. The V gene's germline CDR1 is MNHNY and CDR2 SVGAGI (reference sequence).

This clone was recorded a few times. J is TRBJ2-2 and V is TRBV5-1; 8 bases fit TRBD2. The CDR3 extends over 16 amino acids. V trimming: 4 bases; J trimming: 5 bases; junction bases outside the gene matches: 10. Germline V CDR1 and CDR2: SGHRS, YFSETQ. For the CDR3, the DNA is TGCGCCAGCAGCCCGCTTGCAGCGGGAGAAACCGGGGAGCTGTTTTTT. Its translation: CASSPLAAGETGELFF.

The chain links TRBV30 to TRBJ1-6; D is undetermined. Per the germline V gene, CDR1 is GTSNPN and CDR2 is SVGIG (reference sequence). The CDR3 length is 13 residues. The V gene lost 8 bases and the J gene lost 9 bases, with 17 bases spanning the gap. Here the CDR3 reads CATEQQGSSPLHF. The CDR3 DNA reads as TGTGCCACCGAACAGCAAGGGAGTTCACCCCTCCACTTT.

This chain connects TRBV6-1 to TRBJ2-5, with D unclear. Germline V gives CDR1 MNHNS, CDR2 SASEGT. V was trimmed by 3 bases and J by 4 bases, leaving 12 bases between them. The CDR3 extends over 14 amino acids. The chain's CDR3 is CASSDRSPLETQYF. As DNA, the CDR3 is TGTGCCAGCAGTGACAGGTCCCCCTTAGAGACCCAGTACTTC.

The CDR3 spells CSVEGQGSRRGYTF. CDR3 bases: TGCAGCGTTGAAGGCCAGGGGAGTAGGCGAGGCTACACCTTC. The rearrangement links TRBV29-1 to TRBJ1-2, with TRBD1 as a possible D gene (6 bases). This CDR3 region has 14 residues. Germline CDR1 and CDR2: SQVTM and ANQGSEA. V was pared by 1 base and J by 8 bases, with 17 bases between.